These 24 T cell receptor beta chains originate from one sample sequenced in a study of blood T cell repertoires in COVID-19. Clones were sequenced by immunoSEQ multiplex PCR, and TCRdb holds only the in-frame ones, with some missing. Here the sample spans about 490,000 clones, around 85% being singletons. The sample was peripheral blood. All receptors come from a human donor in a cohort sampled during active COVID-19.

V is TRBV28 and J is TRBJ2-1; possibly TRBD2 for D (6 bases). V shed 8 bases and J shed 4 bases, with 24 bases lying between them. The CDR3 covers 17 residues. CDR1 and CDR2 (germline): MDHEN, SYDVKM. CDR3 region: CASGAGAWGGSYNEQFF. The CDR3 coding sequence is TGTGCCAGCGGAGCGGGCGCCTGGGGCGGGTCGTACAATGAGCAGTTCTTC.

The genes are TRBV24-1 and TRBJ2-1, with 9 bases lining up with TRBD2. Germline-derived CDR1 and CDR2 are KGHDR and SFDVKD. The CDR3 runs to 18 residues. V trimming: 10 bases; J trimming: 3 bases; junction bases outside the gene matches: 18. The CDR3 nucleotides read TGTGCCACAGCGGGAGGTCCCCGAGGTGTGAAACTCTACAATGAGCAGTTCTTC. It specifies CATAGGPRGVKLYNEQFF.

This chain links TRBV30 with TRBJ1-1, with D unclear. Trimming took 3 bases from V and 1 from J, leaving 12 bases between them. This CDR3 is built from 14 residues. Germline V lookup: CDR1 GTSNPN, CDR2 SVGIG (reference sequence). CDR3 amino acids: CAWRDQNKNTEAFF. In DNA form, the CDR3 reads TGTGCCTGGAGAGATCAAAACAAGAACACTGAAGCTTTCTTT. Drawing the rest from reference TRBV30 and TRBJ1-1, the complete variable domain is SQTIHQWPATLVQPVGSPLSLECTVEGTSNPNLYWYRQAAGRGLQLLFYSVGIGQISSEVPQNLSASRPQDRQFILSSKKLLLSDSGFYLCAWRDQNKNTEAFFGQGTRLTVV.

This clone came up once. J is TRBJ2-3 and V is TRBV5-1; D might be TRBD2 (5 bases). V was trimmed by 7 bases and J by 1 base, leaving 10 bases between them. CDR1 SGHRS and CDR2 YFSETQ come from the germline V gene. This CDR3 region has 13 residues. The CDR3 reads CASVSVGTDTQYF. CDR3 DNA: TGCGCCAGCGTTAGCGTAGGCACAGATACGCAGTATTTT. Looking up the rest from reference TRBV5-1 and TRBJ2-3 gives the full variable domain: KAGVTQTPRYLIKTRGQQVTLSCSPISGHRSVSWYQQTPGQGLQFLFEYFSETQRNKGNFPGRFSGRQFSNSRSEMNVSTLELGDSALYLCASVSVGTDTQYFGPGTRLTVL.

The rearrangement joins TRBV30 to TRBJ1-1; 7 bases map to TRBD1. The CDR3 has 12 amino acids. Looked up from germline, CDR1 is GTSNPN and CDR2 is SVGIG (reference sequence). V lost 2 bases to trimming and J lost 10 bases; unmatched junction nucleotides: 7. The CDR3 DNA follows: TGTGCCTGGAGTTCTTCTGACAGGGCAGCTTTCTTT. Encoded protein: CAWSSSDRAAFF.

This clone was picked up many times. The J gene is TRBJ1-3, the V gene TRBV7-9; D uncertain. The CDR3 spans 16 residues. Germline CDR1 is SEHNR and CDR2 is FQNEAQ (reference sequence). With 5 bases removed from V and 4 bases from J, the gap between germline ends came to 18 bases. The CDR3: CASSPRDSAGGNTIYF. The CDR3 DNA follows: TGTGCCAGCAGCCCGCGGGATTCGGCGGGCGGAAACACCATATATTTT. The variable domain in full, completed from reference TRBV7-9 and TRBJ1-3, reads DTGVSQNPRHKITKRGQNVTFRCDPISEHNRLYWYRQTLGQGPEFLTYFQNEAQLEKSRLLSDRFSAERPKGSFSTLEIQRTEQGDSAMYLCASSPRDSAGGNTIYFGEGSWLTVV.

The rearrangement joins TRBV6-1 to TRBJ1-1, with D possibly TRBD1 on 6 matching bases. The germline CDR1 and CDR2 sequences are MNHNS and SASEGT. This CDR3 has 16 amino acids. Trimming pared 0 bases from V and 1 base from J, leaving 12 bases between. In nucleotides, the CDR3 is TGTGCCAGCAGTGAAGCGCTTCCAGGGGCGAACACTGAAGCTTTCTTT. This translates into CASSEALPGANTEAFF.

The CDR3 nucleotides are TGTGCCAGCAGCCCCCCCGGTCTTACTCAGGGGGAAAAACTGTTTTTT. Translating it yields CASSPPGLTQGEKLFF. This rearrangement joins TRBV3-1 (or the pseudogene TRBV3-2) to TRBJ1-4, with D possibly TRBD1 on 6 matching bases. V dropped 4 bases and J dropped 8 bases, with 20 bases sitting between them. Germline CDR1 reads LGHDT; CDR2 reads YNNKEL (reference sequence). This CDR3 is 16 amino acids long.

The CDR3 sequence: CASSVGEPGELFF. In DNA form, the CDR3 reads TGTGCCAGCAGCGTAGGGGAGCCCGGGGAGCTGTTTTTT. The chain joins TRBV9 to TRBJ2-2, with a possible D match to TRBD2 (5 bases). V lost 0 bases and J lost 6, with 6 bases in between. Germline-derived CDR1 and CDR2 are SGDLS and YYNGEE. The CDR3 extends over 13 amino acids.

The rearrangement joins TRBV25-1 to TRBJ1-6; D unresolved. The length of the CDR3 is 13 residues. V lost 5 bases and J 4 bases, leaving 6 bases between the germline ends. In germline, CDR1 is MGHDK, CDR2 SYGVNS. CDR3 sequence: CASSPQYNSPLHF. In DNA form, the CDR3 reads TGTGCCAGCAGTCCCCAGTATAATTCACCCCTCCACTTT.

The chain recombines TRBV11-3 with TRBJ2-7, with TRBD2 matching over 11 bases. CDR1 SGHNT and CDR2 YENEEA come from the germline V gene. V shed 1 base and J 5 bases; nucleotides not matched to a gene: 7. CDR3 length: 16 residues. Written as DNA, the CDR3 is TGTGCCAGCAGCTTAGGACTAGCGGGAAGTCGGAACGAGCAGTACTTC. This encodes CASSLGLAGSRNEQYF.

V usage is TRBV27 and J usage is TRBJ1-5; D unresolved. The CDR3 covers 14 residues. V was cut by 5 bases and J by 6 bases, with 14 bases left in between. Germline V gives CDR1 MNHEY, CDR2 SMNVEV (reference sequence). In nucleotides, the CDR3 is TGTGCCAGCAGTATACACCCGGAGAGTCAGCCCCAGCATTTT. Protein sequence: CASSIHPESQPQHF.

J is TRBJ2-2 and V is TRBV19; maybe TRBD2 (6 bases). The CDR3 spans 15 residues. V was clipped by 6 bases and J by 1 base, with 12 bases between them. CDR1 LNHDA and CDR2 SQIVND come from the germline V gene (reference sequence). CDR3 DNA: TGTGCCAGTAGGCGGGGACTTTGGAACACCGGGGAGCTGTTTTTT. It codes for CASRRGLWNTGELFF. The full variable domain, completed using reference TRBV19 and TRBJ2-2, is DGGITQSPKYLFRKEGQNVTLSCEQNLNHDAMYWYRQDPGQGLRLIYYSQIVNDFQKGDIAEGYSVSREKKESFPLTVTSAQKNPTAFYLCASRRGLWNTGELFFGEGSRLTVL.

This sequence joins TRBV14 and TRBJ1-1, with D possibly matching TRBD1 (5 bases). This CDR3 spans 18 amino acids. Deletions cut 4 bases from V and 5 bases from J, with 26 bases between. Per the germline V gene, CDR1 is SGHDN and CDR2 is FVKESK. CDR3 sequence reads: CASSLGSGTFLVGTEAFF. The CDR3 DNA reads TGTGCCAGCAGCCTAGGATCCGGGACTTTTCTTGTCGGGACTGAAGCTTTCTTT.

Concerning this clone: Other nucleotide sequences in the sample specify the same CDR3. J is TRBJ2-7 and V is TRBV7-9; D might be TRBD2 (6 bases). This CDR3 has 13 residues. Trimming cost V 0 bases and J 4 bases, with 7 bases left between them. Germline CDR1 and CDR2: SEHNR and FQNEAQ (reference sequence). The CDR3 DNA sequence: TGTGCCAGCAGCTTAGCGGGGGGTTACGAGCAGTACTTC. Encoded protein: CASSLAGGYEQYF. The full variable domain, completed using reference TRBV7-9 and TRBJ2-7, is DTGVSQNPRHKITKRGQNVTFRCDPISEHNRLYWYRQTLGQGPEFLTYFQNEAQLEKSRLLSDRFSAERPKGSFSTLEIQRTEQGDSAMYLCASSLAGGYEQYFGPGTRLTVT.

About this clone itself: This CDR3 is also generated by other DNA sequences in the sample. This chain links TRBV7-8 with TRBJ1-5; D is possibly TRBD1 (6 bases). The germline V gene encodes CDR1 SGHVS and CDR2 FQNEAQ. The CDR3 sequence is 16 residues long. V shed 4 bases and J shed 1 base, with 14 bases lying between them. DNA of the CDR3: TGTGCCAGCAGCTCCAGAGGGGGGGCGAGCAATCAGCCCCAGCATTTT. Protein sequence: CASSSRGGASNQPQHF.

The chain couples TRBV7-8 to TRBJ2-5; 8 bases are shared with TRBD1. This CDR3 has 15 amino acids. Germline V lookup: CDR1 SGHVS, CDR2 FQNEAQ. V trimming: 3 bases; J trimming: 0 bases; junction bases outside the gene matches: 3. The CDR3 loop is CASSFEQGDQETQYF. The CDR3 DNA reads TGTGCCAGCAGCTTCGAACAGGGGGACCAAGAGACCCAGTACTTC.

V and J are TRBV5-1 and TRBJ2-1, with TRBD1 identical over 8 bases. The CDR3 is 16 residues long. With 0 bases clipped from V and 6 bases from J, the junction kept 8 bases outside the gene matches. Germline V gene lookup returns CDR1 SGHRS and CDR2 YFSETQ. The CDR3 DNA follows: TGCGCCAGCAGCTTGGGACAGGGGACGTTAGGCAATGAGCAGTTCTTC. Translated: CASSLGQGTLGNEQFF. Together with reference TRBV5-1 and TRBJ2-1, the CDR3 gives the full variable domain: KAGVTQTPRYLIKTRGQQVTLSCSPISGHRSVSWYQQTPGQGLQFLFEYFSETQRNKGNFPGRFSGRQFSNSRSEMNVSTLELGDSALYLCASSLGQGTLGNEQFFGPGTRLTVL.

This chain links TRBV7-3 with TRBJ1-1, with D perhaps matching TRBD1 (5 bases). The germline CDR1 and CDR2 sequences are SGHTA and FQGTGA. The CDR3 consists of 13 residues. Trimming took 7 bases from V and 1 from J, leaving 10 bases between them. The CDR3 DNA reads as TGTGCCAGCAATTGGCAGGGGAACACTGAAGCTTTCTTT. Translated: CASNWQGNTEAFF.

Written as DNA, the CDR3 is TGTGCCAGCTCGCCCCTAAACGCGATGAACACTGAAGCTTTCTTT. It codes for CASSPLNAMNTEAFF. This chain uses TRBV18 with TRBJ1-1, with no clear D. Per the germline V gene, CDR1 is KGHSH and CDR2 is LQKENI. The CDR3 contains 15 residues. Trimming left V 6 bases short and J 0 bases short, with 14 bases between.

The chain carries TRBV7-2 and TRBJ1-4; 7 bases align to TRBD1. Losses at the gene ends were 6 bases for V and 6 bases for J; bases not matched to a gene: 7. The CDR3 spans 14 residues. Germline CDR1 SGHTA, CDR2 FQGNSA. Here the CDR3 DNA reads TGTGCCAGCAGGCCTCCAGGGGGAGATGAAAAACTGTTTTTT. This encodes CASRPPGGDEKLFF.

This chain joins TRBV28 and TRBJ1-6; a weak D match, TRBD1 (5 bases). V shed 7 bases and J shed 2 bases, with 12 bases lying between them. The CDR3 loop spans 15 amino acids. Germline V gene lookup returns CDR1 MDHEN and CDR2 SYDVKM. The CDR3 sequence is CASMSGGTYNSPLHF. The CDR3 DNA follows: TGTGCCAGCATGAGCGGGGGAACCTATAATTCACCCCTCCACTTT.

CDR3 in amino acids: CASSPDEGAPYEQYF. Written as DNA, the CDR3 is TGTGCCAGCAGCCCCGATGAGGGGGCACCCTACGAGCAGTACTTC. This sequence joins TRBV5-5 and TRBJ2-7, with 7 bases identical to TRBD1. Trimming at V came to 4 bases and at J to 2 bases, leaving 9 bases not matched to a gene. Germline V gene sequence: CDR1 SGHKS, CDR2 YYEKEE (reference sequence). The CDR3 spans 15 residues. Supplemented by reference TRBV5-5 and TRBJ2-7, the full variable domain reads DAGVTQSPTHLIKTRGQQVTLRCSPISGHKSVSWYQQVLGQGPQFIFQYYEKEERGRGNFPDRFSARQFPNYSSELNVNALLLGDSALYLCASSPDEGAPYEQYFGPGTRLTVT.

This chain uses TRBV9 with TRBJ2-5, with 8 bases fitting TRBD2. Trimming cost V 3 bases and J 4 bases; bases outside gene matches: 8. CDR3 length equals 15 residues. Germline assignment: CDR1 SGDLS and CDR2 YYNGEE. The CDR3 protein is CASSAPGTSRETQYF. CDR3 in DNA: TGTGCCAGCAGCGCCCCAGGGACTAGTCGAGAGACCCAGTACTTC.